This section outlines one T cell receptor beta chain sequence together with its context. Clones were sequenced by immunoSEQ multiplex PCR, and TCRdb holds only the in-frame ones, with some missing. The sample has 95,000 to 150,000 clones; around 80% are singletons. The length of the CDR3 is 15 residues. Looked up from germline, CDR1 is LGHDT and CDR2 is YNNKEL (reference sequence). V was shortened by 1 base and J by 0 bases, with 10 bases between the two germline ends. The data originate from a study of blood T cell repertoires in COVID-19. About the research overall: Spain, Italy and the United States supplied samples that represented acute and convalescent COVID-19.

The gene calls are TRBV3-1 (or the pseudogene TRBV3-2) and TRBJ2-7; D remains ambiguous. The sequence was collected from a man aged 55 to 70 with active or convalescent COVID-19. Sequenced: peripheral blood. CDR3 region: CASSQATVLSYEQYF. The DNA for the CDR3 is TGTGCCAGCAGCCAAGCCACAGTCCTCTCCTACGAGCAGTACTTC.